This T cell receptor beta chain was profiled in a study of blood T cell repertoires in COVID-19. In the original workflow: The assay estimated nucleated cells by amplifying reference gene primers. Measured with immunoSEQ multiplex PCR; TCRdb has only the in-frame clones, and not every one. V, J and clone size derive from that table, while D and trimming were established from the DNA sequence. Here the sample spans some 300,000 clones, about 85% being singletons. CDR1 and CDR2 (germline): SGHNT, YYREEE (reference sequence). The CDR3 runs 15 residues. V shed 4 bases, J shed 2 bases, and the junction held 4 bases outside the gene matches. The table lists this clone with a few counts.

The sequencing sample was made of peripheral blood. This TCR was recovered from a man younger than 35 with active or convalescent COVID-19. V and J are TRBV5-4 and TRBJ2-7, with 12 nucleotides matching TRBD1. Written as DNA, the CDR3 is TGTGCCAGCAGCGGCGGGACAGGGGGCACCTACGAGCAGTACTTC. This encodes CASSGGTGGTYEQYF.